The sequence of this TCR beta chain was determined in a study of shared clonotypes between healthy human individuals. CD45RO-negative, CCR7-positively selected cells formed the naive CD8 fraction, excluding terminally differentiated effector memory CD45RA+ cells. This clone is a singleton in its sample. V lost 3 bases, J lost 2 bases, and 14 bases lay in between. CDR1 WSHSY and CDR2 SAAADI come from the germline V gene. This CDR3 is built from 15 residues. Libraries were prepared by immunoSEQ multiplex PCR; TCRdb keeps only in-frame clonotypes and omits some of them. The repertoire has about 2.2 million clones, 90% to 95% of them found once; the top ten carry under 2%.

What was sequenced was naive CD8+ T cells from PBMCs. The chain combines TRBV10-2 with TRBJ2-7; D possibly corresponds to TRBD2 (6 bases). The sequence was collected from a young man in good health. Some clones in this sample may be carry-over from other donors' samples. CDR3 bases: TGCGCCAGCAGTGAAACTCTGCCGGGGGCCTACGAGCAGTACTTC. It codes for CASSETLPGAYEQYF.